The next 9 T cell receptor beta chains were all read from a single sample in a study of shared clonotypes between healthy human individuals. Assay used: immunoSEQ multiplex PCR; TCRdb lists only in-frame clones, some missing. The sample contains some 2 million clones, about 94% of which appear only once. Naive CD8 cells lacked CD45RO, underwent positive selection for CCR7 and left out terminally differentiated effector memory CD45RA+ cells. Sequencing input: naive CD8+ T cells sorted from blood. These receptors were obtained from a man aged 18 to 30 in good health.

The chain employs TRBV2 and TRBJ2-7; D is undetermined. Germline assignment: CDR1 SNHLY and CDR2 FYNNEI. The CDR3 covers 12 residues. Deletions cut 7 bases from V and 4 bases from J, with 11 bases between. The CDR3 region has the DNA TGTGCCAGCATCAGCTCTCCGTACGAGCAGTACTTC. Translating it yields CASISSPYEQYF.

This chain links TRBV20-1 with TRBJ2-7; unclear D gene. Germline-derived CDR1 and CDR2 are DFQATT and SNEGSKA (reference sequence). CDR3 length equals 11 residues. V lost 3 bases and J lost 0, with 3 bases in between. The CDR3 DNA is TGCAGTGCTAGTCCCTCCTACGAGCAGTACTTC. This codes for CSASPSYEQYF.

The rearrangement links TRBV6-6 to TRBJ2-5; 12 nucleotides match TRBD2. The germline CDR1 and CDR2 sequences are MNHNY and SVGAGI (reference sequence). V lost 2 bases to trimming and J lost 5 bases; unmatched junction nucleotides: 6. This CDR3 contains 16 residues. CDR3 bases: TGTGCCAGCAGTTACCACCCTAGCGGGGGGGCGGAGACCCAGTACTTC. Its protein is CASSYHPSGGAETQYF.

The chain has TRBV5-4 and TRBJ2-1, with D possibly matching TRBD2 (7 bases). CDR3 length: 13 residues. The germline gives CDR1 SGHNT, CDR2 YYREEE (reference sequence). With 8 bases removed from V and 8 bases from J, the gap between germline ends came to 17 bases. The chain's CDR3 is CASRWRGGDEQFF. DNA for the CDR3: TGTGCCAGTAGATGGAGGGGGGGAGATGAGCAGTTCTTC. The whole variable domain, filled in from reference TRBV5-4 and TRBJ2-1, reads ETGVTQSPTHLIKTRGQQVTLRCSSQSGHNTVSWYQQALGQGPQFIFQYYREEENGRGNFPPRFSGLQFPNYSSELNVNALELDDSALYLCASRWRGGDEQFFGPGTRLTVL.

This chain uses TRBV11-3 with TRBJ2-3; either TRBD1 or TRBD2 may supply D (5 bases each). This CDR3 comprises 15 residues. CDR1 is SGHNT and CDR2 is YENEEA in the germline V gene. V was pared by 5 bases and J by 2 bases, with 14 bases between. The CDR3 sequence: CASSPGPSFTDTQYF. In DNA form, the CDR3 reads TGTGCCAGCAGCCCGGGACCCTCCTTCACAGATACGCAGTATTTT. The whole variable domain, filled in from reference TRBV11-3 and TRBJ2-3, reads EAGVVQSPRYKIIEKKQPVAFWCNPISGHNTLYWYLQNLGQGPELLIRYENEEAVDDSQLPKDRFSAERLKGVDSTLKIQPAELGDSAVYLCASSPGPSFTDTQYFGPGTRLTVL.

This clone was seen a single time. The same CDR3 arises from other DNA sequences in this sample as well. Here the CDR3 reads CASSLVTGGNYGYTF. The DNA for the CDR3 is TGTGCCAGCAGCCTCGTTACAGGGGGGAACTATGGCTACACCTTC. The chain joins TRBV5-4 to TRBJ1-2; 8 bases align to TRBD1. Germline trimming cut 4 bases from V and 2 bases from J; bases unmatched to any gene: 7. The germline V gene encodes CDR1 SGHNT and CDR2 YYREEE (reference sequence). The CDR3 totals 15 residues.

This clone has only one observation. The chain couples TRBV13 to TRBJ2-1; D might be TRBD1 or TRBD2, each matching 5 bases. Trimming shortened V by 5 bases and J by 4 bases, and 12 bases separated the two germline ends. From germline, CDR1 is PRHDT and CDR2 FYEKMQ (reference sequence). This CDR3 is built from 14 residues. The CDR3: CASSPGTLYNEQFF. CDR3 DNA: TGTGCCAGCAGCCCCGGGACCCTATACAATGAGCAGTTCTTC. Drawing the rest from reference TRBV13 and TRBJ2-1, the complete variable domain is AAGVIQSPRHLIKEKRETATLKCYPIPRHDTVYWYQQGPGQDPQFLISFYEKMQSDKGSIPDRFSAQQFSDYHSELNMSSLELGDSALYFCASSPGTLYNEQFFGPGTRLTVL.

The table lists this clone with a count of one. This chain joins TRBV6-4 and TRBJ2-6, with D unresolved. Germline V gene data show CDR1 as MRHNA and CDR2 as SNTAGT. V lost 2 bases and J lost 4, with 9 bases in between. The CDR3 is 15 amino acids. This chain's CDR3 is CASSDPRLGANVLTF. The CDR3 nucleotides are TGTGCCAGCAGTGACCCGAGGTTAGGGGCCAACGTCCTGACTTTC.

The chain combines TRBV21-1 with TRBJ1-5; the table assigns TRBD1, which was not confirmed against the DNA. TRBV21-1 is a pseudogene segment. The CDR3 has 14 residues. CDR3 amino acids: CASSKSGGNQPQHF. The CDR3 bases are TGTGCCAGCAGCAAATCAGGGGGCAATCAGCCCCAGCATTTT.